This T cell receptor (beta chain) derives from a study of blood T cell repertoires in COVID-19. V was clipped by 4 bases and J by 1 base, with 11 bases between them. This CDR3 comprises 15 residues. CDR1 and CDR2 from the germline V gene are SGHVS and FNYEAQ. Repertoires were generated with immunoSEQ multiplex PCR, while TCRdb's copy carries only in-frame clones and drops some. The sample carries under 350,000 clones, 65% to 90% recorded once. Sample: PBMCs or T cells enriched from blood (not recorded which). V and J are TRBV7-6 and TRBJ1-5, with D unclear. The TCR comes from a woman aged 35 to 49 with acute COVID-19. CDR3 region: CASSSGGASNQPQHF. CDR3 bases: TGTGCCAGCAGCTCCGGAGGTGCGAGCAATCAGCCCCAGCATTTT. Drawing the rest from reference TRBV7-6 and TRBJ1-5, the complete variable domain is GAGVSQSPRYKVTKRGQDVALRCDPISGHVSLYWYRQALGQGPEFLTYFNYEAQQDKSGLPNDRFSAERPEGSISTLTIQRTEQRDSAMYRCASSSGGASNQPQHFGDGTRLSIL.